The next 27 T cell receptor beta chains were all read from a single sample in a study of blood T cells in healthy people across ages. A J-beta primer mix and a sample-barcoded 5' primer were used in a second PCR of about 6 to 12 cycles. A single record per CDR3 protein comes from TCRdb applying MiXCR to the 5' RACE reads. The data show about 900,000 distinct CDR3 sequences, with around 62% seen just once and about 27% held by the top ten. Sequencing was carried out using blood. The receptors originated from a man between 25 and 39 years old in good health.

The genes are TRBV24-1 and TRBJ2-7; D is ambiguous. The CDR3 runs to 16 residues. CDR1 and CDR2 from the germline V gene are KGHDR and SFDVKD. The V end was cut by 2 bases, the J end by 0 bases, with 13 bases between. The CDR3 here is CATSDSAPKSSYEQYF. In nucleotides, the CDR3 is TGTGCCACCAGTGATTCCGCCCCTAAAAGCTCCTACGAGCAGTACTTC.

J is TRBJ2-5 and V is TRBV12-3 or TRBV12-4; maybe TRBD2 (5 bases). The CDR3 has 15 residues. V was shortened by 0 bases and J by 11 bases, with 19 bases between the two germline ends. This CDR3 reads CASSLAGGGLGKQYF. The CDR3 DNA is TGTGCCAGCAGTTTAGCGGGCGGCGGACTTGGGAAGCAGTACTTC.

This chain uses TRBV28 with TRBJ2-4, with TRBD1 identical over 10 bases. The CDR3 loop spans 14 amino acids. With V trimmed by 2 bases and J by 8 bases, 3 bases remained unmatched. Per germline, CDR1 MDHEN and CDR2 SYDVKM. The CDR3, as DNA: TGTGCCAGCAGTTTAGGGGGACAGGGGTACATTCAGTACTTC. Amino acid sequence: CASSLGGQGYIQYF.

The chain is built from TRBV5-5 and TRBJ2-5; D tentatively reads TRBD1 or TRBD2 (5 bases each). CDR3 length: 17 amino acids. V shed 3 bases and J shed 5 bases, with 23 bases lying between them. From germline, CDR1 is SGHKS and CDR2 YYEKEE (reference sequence). The CDR3 DNA reads TGTGCCAGCAGCTGGCCGAGGGACGGCAAAACGTGGGAGACCCAGTACTTC. Its translation: CASSWPRDGKTWETQYF.

The chain couples TRBV6-5 to TRBJ2-5, with a weak D call TRBD2 (6 bases). Germline CDR1 and CDR2: MNHEY and SVGAGI. V was clipped by 7 bases and J by 5 bases, with 11 bases between them. This CDR3 is 12 amino acids long. The CDR3 here is CASMGLEETQYF. CDR3 DNA: TGTGCCAGCATGGGACTTGAGGAGACCCAGTACTTC.

This clonotype was detected only a few times. The chain has TRBV30 and TRBJ1-1, with D unresolved. V was clipped by 1 base and J by 3 bases, with 12 bases between them. The CDR3 length is 14 residues. The germline V gene has CDR1 GTSNPN and CDR2 SVGIG (reference sequence). CDR3 loop: CAWSGHFPYTEAFF. The CDR3 DNA follows: TGTGCCTGGAGTGGACATTTCCCCTACACTGAAGCTTTCTTT.

The genes are TRBV7-9 and TRBJ2-7, with TRBD1 matching over 7 bases. The ends lost 4 bases at V and 7 bases at J; junction bases unmatched: 10. This CDR3 contains 14 residues. CDR1 is SEHNR, CDR2 FQNEAQ, per germline (reference sequence). DNA of the CDR3: TGTGCCAGCAGCTCCACCTACGGACAGGTGGAGCAGTACTTC. Its protein product is CASSSTYGQVEQYF.

The chain combines TRBV24-1 with TRBJ2-7, with 7 nucleotides matching TRBD1. The V gene's germline CDR1 is KGHDR and CDR2 SFDVKD. The CDR3 covers 14 residues. Trimming took 7 bases from V and 4 from J; bases not matched to a gene: 9. The CDR3 sequence is CATSPAGTVYEQYF. The CDR3 nucleotides are TGTGCCACCAGCCCGGCAGGGACAGTATACGAGCAGTACTTC.

The chain joins TRBV7-2 to TRBJ2-7, with 11 bases identical to TRBD1. Losses at the gene ends were 5 bases for V and 5 bases for J; bases not matched to a gene: 11. Germline V gives CDR1 SGHTA, CDR2 FQGNSA. This CDR3 region has 16 residues. CDR3 sequence (DNA): TGTGCCAGCAGCAAAGAAGGGACAGGGGGATACGACGAGCAGTACTTC. Protein sequence: CASSKEGTGGYDEQYF.

A single count supports this clonotype. This sequence joins TRBV6-6 and TRBJ2-3; D unresolved. V shed 5 bases and J shed 6 bases, with 15 bases lying between them. Per the germline V gene, CDR1 is MNHNY and CDR2 is SVGAGI (reference sequence). This CDR3 comprises 14 residues. The CDR3 bases are TGTGCCAGCAGTACCCCGAGGCACGCGGATACGCAGTATTTT. It yields the protein CASSTPRHADTQYF.

This rearrangement joins TRBV10-3 to TRBJ1-2; no clear D. The CDR3 loop spans 11 amino acids. V lost 0 bases and J lost 6, with 2 bases in between. Germline V lookup: CDR1 ENHRY, CDR2 SYGVKD. The CDR3 spells CAISESNGYTF. The CDR3 DNA reads TGTGCCATCAGTGAGTCAAATGGCTACACCTTC.

The chain recombines TRBV19 with TRBJ2-5; no definite D call. Looked up from germline, CDR1 is LNHDA and CDR2 is SQIVND (reference sequence). V gave up 1 base and J gave up 5 bases, with 8 bases separating them. The CDR3 is made up of 13 amino acids. CDR3 in amino acids: CASSIGTLETQYF. The CDR3, as DNA: TGTGCCAGTAGTATAGGGACGCTGGAGACCCAGTACTTC.

The chain is built from TRBV12-3 or TRBV12-4 and TRBJ2-7; either TRBD1 or TRBD2 may supply D (5 bases each). V was pared by 5 bases and J by 1 base, with 15 bases between. This CDR3 contains 15 residues. Written as DNA, the CDR3 is TGTGCCAGCAGTCCCGGGACCATCTATTCCTACGAGCAGTACTTC. Its translation: CASSPGTIYSYEQYF.

The chain combines TRBV4-2 with TRBJ2-3, with D unresolved. Germline V gives CDR1 LGHNA, CDR2 YNFKEQ. The V end lost 1 base, the J end lost 6 bases, and 8 bases lay between the germline ends. The CDR3 runs to 13 residues. The CDR3 loop is CASSQVRRDTQYF. CDR3 DNA: TGTGCCAGCAGCCAAGTTCGACGCGATACGCAGTATTTT.

This sequence joins TRBV20-1 and TRBJ2-7; 7 positions agree with TRBD1. The CDR3 has 15 residues. After removal of 1 base from V and 4 bases from J, the junction contained 10 bases not matched to a gene. Per germline, CDR1 DFQATT and CDR2 SNEGSKA (reference sequence). In nucleotides, the CDR3 is TGCAGTGCTAGAGTAGGAAGGGGGCGCGGATACGAGCAGTACTTC. This encodes CSARVGRGRGYEQYF.

V is TRBV7-9 and J is TRBJ2-5; TRBD2 matches 13 bases. Trimming took 4 bases from V and 4 from J; bases not matched to a gene: 6. Per the germline V gene, CDR1 is SEHNR and CDR2 is FQNEAQ (reference sequence). The CDR3 consists of 16 residues. CDR3 bases: TGTGCCAGCAGCTCGGGACTAGCGGGATCGGGAGAGACCCAGTACTTC. Its translation: CASSSGLAGSGETQYF. Full variable domain (missing parts from reference TRBV7-9 and TRBJ2-5): DTGVSQNPRHKITKRGQNVTFRCDPISEHNRLYWYRQTLGQGPEFLTYFQNEAQLEKSRLLSDRFSAERPKGSFSTLEIQRTEQGDSAMYLCASSSGLAGSGETQYFGPGTRLLVL.

This chain uses TRBV6-5 with TRBJ2-3; D not certain. The germline CDR1 and CDR2 sequences are MNHEY and SVGAGI. This CDR3 is 17 amino acids long. Trimming took 0 bases from V and 2 from J, leaving 15 bases between them. The CDR3 loop reads CASSYSWARTFTDTQYF. CDR3 sequence (DNA): TGTGCCAGCAGTTACTCGTGGGCCCGAACCTTCACAGATACGCAGTATTTT.

V is TRBV20-1 and J is TRBJ1-5; 9 bases map to TRBD1. Germline CDR1 is DFQATT and CDR2 is SNEGSKA (reference sequence). J was trimmed by 1 base and V by 6 bases; bases with no gene match: 10. This CDR3 region has 16 residues. The CDR3, as DNA: TGCAGTGCCATAAGTGCCGGGACAGGGAGCAATCAGCCCCAGCATTTT. Encoded protein: CSAISAGTGSNQPQHF.

For this clonotype: A junction end diverges from the germline sequence, so it may reflect a read error. The V gene is TRBV27, the J gene TRBJ2-4; D might be TRBD1 (6 bases). The DNA end favors TRBJ2-7, so the J call may be wrong. The CDR3 sequence is 15 residues long. Germline V gene data show CDR1 as MNHEY and CDR2 as SMNVEV (reference sequence). The CDR3 region is CANSSRGKSTYEQYF. CDR3 DNA sequence: TGTGCCAACAGTTCGAGGGGGAAGTCCACCTACGAGCAGTACTTC.

The V call is TRBV4-1, the J call TRBJ2-1; 8 positions agree with TRBD1. This CDR3 is built from 15 residues. The germline V gene has CDR1 MGHRA and CDR2 YSYEKL. With V trimmed by 1 base and J by 5 bases, 4 bases remained unmatched. CDR3 protein: CASSQGQGLNNEQFF. CDR3 sequence (DNA): TGCGCCAGCAGCCAAGGACAGGGGCTGAACAATGAGCAGTTCTTC.

The CDR3 nucleotides read TGCGCCAGCAGCTTGGCCGGGACTAGCGGGGGTGATGCGCAGTATTTT. Translating it yields CASSLAGTSGGDAQYF. This chain uses TRBV5-1 with TRBJ2-3; 14 nucleotides align to TRBD2. Per germline, CDR1 SGHRS and CDR2 YFSETQ. Trimming at V came to 0 bases and at J to 10 bases, leaving 7 bases not matched to a gene. This CDR3 spans 16 amino acids.

Only a few counts were recorded for this clonotype. CDR3 nucleotide sequence: TGTGCCAGCAGTGGTTCGGACAGGGCGCTCGACGAGCAGTACTTC. Protein product: CASSGSDRALDEQYF. This chain joins TRBV27 and TRBJ2-7; 8 bases align to TRBD1. The germline V gene has CDR1 MNHEY and CDR2 SMNVEV (reference sequence). J was trimmed by 5 bases and V by 5 bases; bases with no gene match: 11. The CDR3 loop spans 15 amino acids.

With regard to this clonotype: One end of the junction varies from germline; a read error may be responsible. The chain recombines TRBV10-3 with TRBJ2-4; possible D gene TRBD2, 5 bases. The DNA end favors TRBJ2-7, so the J call may be wrong. Germline V CDR1 and CDR2: ENHRY, SYGVKD. The CDR3 totals 13 residues. DNA of the CDR3: TGTGCCATCAGCGAGTTAGAGGGTCTCGAGCAGTACTTC. This codes for CAISELEGLEQYF.

The chain uses TRBV7-9 and TRBJ1-4; D gene ambiguous. The CDR3 runs to 15 residues. V lost 5 bases, J lost 0 bases, and 10 bases lay in between. CDR1 and CDR2 from the germline V gene are SEHNR and FQNEAQ (reference sequence). The CDR3, as DNA: TGTGCCAGCAGCCGCGAAGTAGCAACTAATGAAAAACTGTTTTTT. Its protein is CASSREVATNEKLFF.

This chain connects TRBV4-3 to TRBJ2-6; the D is unclear. The CDR3 sequence is 17 residues long. Germline CDR1 reads LGHNA; CDR2 reads YSLEER. Trimming cost V 2 bases and J 0 bases, with 11 bases left between them. CDR3 protein: CASSQLRLSSGANVLTF. The CDR3 DNA reads as TGCGCCAGCAGCCAACTTCGGCTGAGCTCTGGGGCCAACGTCCTGACTTTC.

The chain combines TRBV5-1 with TRBJ2-2; D is perhaps TRBD1 (6 bases). Germline CDR1 is SGHRS and CDR2 is YFSETQ. The ends were cut back, 4 bases at V and 4 bases at J, with 11 bases in the middle. The CDR3 totals 14 residues. Here the CDR3 reads CASSPTGRTGELFF. The CDR3 DNA reads as TGCGCCAGCAGCCCCACAGGGCGCACCGGGGAGCTGTTTTTT.

V and J are TRBV29-1 and TRBJ1-2, with D possibly TRBD1 on 6 matching bases. The V end was cut by 4 bases, the J end by 4 bases, with 13 bases between. Germline CDR1 and CDR2: SQVTM and ANQGSEA. CDR3 length: 13 residues. The CDR3 protein is CSVVGDKIYGYTF. The CDR3 bases are TGCAGCGTTGTCGGGGACAAGATCTATGGCTACACCTTC.